This T cell receptor (beta chain) was captured by sequencing in a study of blood T cell repertoires in COVID-19. In the study overall: PBMCs, B-cell-depleted T cells, or T cells were the source of the cDNA or gDNA that made up the material.

As processed by the authors: Amplified reference gene primers provided the basis for estimating nucleated cell counts. Generated by immunoSEQ multiplex PCR, the TCRdb table keeps only in-frame clones and is missing some. The V and J calls and the clone size are those of that table, but D and trimming were determined from the DNA. The sample includes about 270,000 clones, 80% to 90% seen only once; the top ten take 2.4%. V trimming: 5 bases; J trimming: 5 bases; junction bases outside the gene matches: 9. The CDR3 length is 15 residues. Per the germline V gene, CDR1 is LGHDT and CDR2 is YNNKEL (reference sequence). Those who participated ranged in age from roughly 18 to 89 years and resided in about two dozen US areas. Categorization into cohorts depended on clinical history that participants reported.

The V gene is TRBV3-1 (or the pseudogene TRBV3-2), the J gene TRBJ2-5; TRBD1 aligns across 9 bases. Sequences were obtained from PBMCs or T cells enriched from blood (not recorded which). This clonotype was sampled from a woman younger than 30 who had recovered from COVID-19. This chain's CDR3 is CASSYGQGLLETQYF. CDR3 sequence (DNA): TGTGCCAGCAGCTACGGACAGGGGCTTTTGGAGACCCAGTACTTC.